This T cell receptor (beta chain) was recovered during a study of identical twins (dated by TCRdb to about 2016). Some background on the complete study: To test whether fetal clonotypes persist, this study deep-sequenced TCR alpha and beta repertoires from monozygotic twins, from unrelated adults of various ages, and from cord blood. Replicate twin experiments were performed at different times using different library preparation protocols to rule out contamination.

This clonotype has ten or more counts. The specificity of this receptor is unknown. It has no much larger one-base neighbor in the sample; base qualities were not kept. Inclusive of the bounding cysteine and phenylalanine, the CDR3 is 16 residues long. The sequence is cut down to CDR3 DNA, 48 bases in frame from base 1. Trimming costs V 3 bases and J 5 bases, and their ends lie 19 bases apart. Based on the germline V gene, the CDR1 and CDR2 sequences are SGHDN and FVKESK. The receptor library was made with 5' RACE. The reads were generated on an Illumina HiSeq 2000. A universal primer binding site was introduced by template switching, and a unique molecular identifier was present in the final cDNA, enabling accurate counting of TCR cDNA molecules. Specific primers in the conserved constant-segment region were used to synthesize first-strand cDNA for the TCR alpha and beta chains. To control for contamination, every cDNA library carried two barcodes: a SMART-Mk sample barcode plus Illumina barcodes. TruSeq adapter sequences, together with Illumina sample barcodes, were added in two successive PCR steps. The TCR alpha and beta cDNA libraries were sequenced on the Illumina HiSeq platform using custom primers. The original pipeline was this. MiGEC was used to process raw reads and extract unique molecular identifiers, and MiXCR was used to find CDR3 positions. For each individual, recombination models were inferred using an EM algorithm with the repgenHMM and IGoR tools. Shared clonotypes were analyzed with the tcR package in R, and sharing was normalized by the product of cloneset sizes. To study raw recombination without the effects of thymic and clonal selection, out-of-frame nonproductive sequences were analyzed. TCRdb redid the processing of the public reads, applying fastp at Q25 and MiXCR, and retained in-frame beta chains. For every CDR3 protein sequence, its rows merge into one entry that carries the most common genes and DNA. These V and J calls are TCRdb output, not the study's own analysis. The sample includes roughly 250,000 distinct CDR3 sequences, with 5.5% to 8% observed a single time. In total, the top ten clones hold 3% to 4% of the sample.

On the study overall, not on this receptor specifically: Out-of-frame TCR alpha sharing in monozygotic twins was systematically underestimated by recombination models, whereas sharing between unrelated individuals was in agreement with the recombination models. Excess twin sharing in beta out-of-frame sequences was weaker because fewer shared sequences lowered the signal-to-noise ratio. Invariant T cells such as MAIT and iNKT could partly confound zero-insertion analyses, though diverse VJ usage argued against this for most clonotypes. Compared with coincidental sharing between unrelated individuals, an excess of low generation-probability sequences was observed among out-of-frame TCR alpha sequences shared between twins. Because the same donors could not be followed over many years, the conclusions relied on cross-sectional statistical analysis. Fewer insertions were carried by abundant cord blood beta clonotypes, a similar but weaker trend appeared in young adult naive repertoires, and no such trend appeared in memory repertoires.

Every donor was a healthy Caucasian. The twin cohort consisted of three pairs of female monozygotic twins, all aged roughly 18 to 30 years. Using Miltenyi CD45RO+ enrichment and human naive T-cell isolation kits, memory (CD45RO+) and naive T cells were isolated from PBMC. These sequences were also reported in another study, on yellow fever vaccine responses in identical twins. The second publication reports: According to the authors, the vaccine-induced T cell response in identical twins seemed to be partly convergent and partly specific to each individual. In the study, vaccine-responding T cell clones were precisely tracked in identical twins.

Sequencing was performed on memory (CD45RO+) T cells sorted from blood. In the paper's terms, the cell subset or site label means: CD45RO+ enriched T cells. This TCR came from a woman aged 18-29 years in good health. The chain uses TRBV14 and TRBJ2-5; the D gene is possibly TRBD2, with 6 bases matching. The nucleotide sequence reads as follows: TGTGCCAGCAGCCATATGGCGGGAAGCATCTGGGAGACCCAGTACTTC. Its product reads: CASSHMAGSIWETQYF.